This T cell receptor (beta chain) was profiled in a study of T-cell reconstitution after alpha-beta-depleted transplantation in children. This clonotype was picked up a small number of times. Germline CDR1 reads DFQATT; CDR2 reads SNEGSKA (reference sequence). The trim removed 5 bases at V and 2 bases at J, leaving 5 bases unmatched. The CDR3 consists of 15 residues. This sample's TCRbeta library carried unique molecular identifier barcodes. MiXCR, run by TCRdb on the PCR reads, gives a single entry per CDR3 protein. This sample yields about 610,000 distinct CDR3 sequences, of which 8% to 11% are seen a single time; less than 4.5% belongs to the top ten.

This clonotype originated in a human donor who donated a stem cell graft to a child with acute myeloid leukemia. Sample: PBMCs from the stem cell graft donor, taken from the stem cell graft. The chain carries TRBV20-1 and TRBJ2-4; 11 bases align to TRBD2. CDR3 in amino acids: CSAPGLAASKNIQYF. CDR3 DNA: TGCAGTGCTCCGGGACTAGCGGCTTCCAAAAACATTCAGTACTTC.